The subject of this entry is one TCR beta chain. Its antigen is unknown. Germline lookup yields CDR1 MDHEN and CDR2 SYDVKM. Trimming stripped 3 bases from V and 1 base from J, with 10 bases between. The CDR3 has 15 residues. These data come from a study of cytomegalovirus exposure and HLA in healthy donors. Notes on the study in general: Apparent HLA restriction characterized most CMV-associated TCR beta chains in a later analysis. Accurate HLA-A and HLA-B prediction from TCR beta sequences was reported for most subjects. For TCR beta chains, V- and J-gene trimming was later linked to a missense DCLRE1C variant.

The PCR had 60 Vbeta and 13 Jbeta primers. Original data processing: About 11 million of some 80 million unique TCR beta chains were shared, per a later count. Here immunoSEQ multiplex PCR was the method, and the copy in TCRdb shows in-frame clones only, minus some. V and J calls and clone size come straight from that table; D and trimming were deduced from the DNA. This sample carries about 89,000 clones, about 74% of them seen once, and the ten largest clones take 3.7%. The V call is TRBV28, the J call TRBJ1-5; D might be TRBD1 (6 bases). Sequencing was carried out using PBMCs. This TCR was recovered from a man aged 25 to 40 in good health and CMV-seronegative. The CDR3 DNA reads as TGTGCCAGCAGTTTGGGCGGACAGAGCAATCAGCCCCAGCATTTT. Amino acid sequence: CASSLGGQSNQPQHF.